This entry lists 5 T cell receptor beta chains sequenced from one sample in a study of blood T cell repertoires in COVID-19. Data came from immunoSEQ multiplex PCR; TCRdb stores just in-frame clones and leaves some out. The sample shows about 250,000 clones, about 85% of them seen only once. Sequencing input: peripheral blood. The source of these receptors is a woman aged 80 or over with acute or convalescent COVID-19.

This clone came up a few times. The V gene is TRBV6-5, the J gene TRBJ2-7; the D gene is possibly TRBD1 (6 bases). With 8 bases removed from V and 3 bases from J, the gap between germline ends came to 17 bases. In germline, CDR1 is MNHEY, CDR2 SVGAGI. The CDR3 totals 14 residues. The CDR3 DNA is TGTGCCAGCTTTTATCAGGGGACCCACTACGAGCAGTACTTC. Translated: CASFYQGTHYEQYF.

This clone came up many times. The chain employs TRBV7-2 and TRBJ2-3; 10 bases map to TRBD2. Unmatched junction bases numbered 4, after V lost 1 base and J lost 3 bases. The CDR3 is 16 amino acids. The germline gives CDR1 SGHTA, CDR2 FQGNSA. CDR3 nucleotides: TGTGCCAGCAGCTTAGGGTCTAGCGGGGGTACAGATACGCAGTATTTT. This codes for CASSLGSSGGTDTQYF. Filled out from reference TRBV7-2 and TRBJ2-3, the complete variable domain reads GAGVSQSPSNKVTEKGKDVELRCDPISGHTALYWYRQSLGQGLEFLIYFQGNSAPDKSGLPSDRFSAERTGGSVSTLTIQRTQQEDSAVYLCASSLGSSGGTDTQYFGPGTRLTVL.

The V call is TRBV9, the J call TRBJ2-3, with 8 bases identical to TRBD2. Germline trimming cut 3 bases from V and 0 bases from J; bases unmatched to any gene: 6. Germline CDR1 is SGDLS and CDR2 is YYNGEE. The CDR3 is 16 amino acids. CDR3: CASSALAGTSTDTQYF. The CDR3 DNA reads as TGTGCCAGCAGCGCATTAGCGGGGACTAGCACAGATACGCAGTATTTT.

V and J are TRBV28 and TRBJ2-1; TRBD2 matches 8 bases. The V and J ends lost 4 bases and 2 bases, in that order; junction bases with no gene match: 7. The CDR3 has 16 amino acids. The V gene's germline CDR1 is MDHEN and CDR2 SYDVKM. CDR3 nucleotides: TGTGCCAGCAGTTCCGTTACTAGCGGCACCTACAATGAGCAGTTCTTC. It codes for CASSSVTSGTYNEQFF. The variable domain in full, with the rest retrieved from reference TRBV28 and TRBJ2-1, is DVKVTQSSRYLVKRTGEKVFLECVQDMDHENMFWYRQDPGLGLRLIYFSYDVKMKEKGDIPEGYSVSREKKERFSLILESASTNQTSMYLCASSSVTSGTYNEQFFGPGTRLTVL.

V gene TRBV25-1 combines with J gene TRBJ1-1, with 8 bases fitting TRBD1. The CDR3 spans 14 residues. Germline CDR1 is MGHDK and CDR2 is SYGVNS. V was clipped by 2 bases and J by 4 bases; unmatched bases: 3. CDR3 DNA sequence: TGTGCCAGCAGTGAAACAGGGGGGGGCACTGAAGCTTTCTTT. It specifies CASSETGGGTEAFF.